These 25 T cell receptor beta chains were sequenced from one sample in a study of naive and memory T cell subsets. The beta constant-region primer was an equimolar mix of two oligonucleotides covering TRBC1 and TRBC2. TCRdb reprocessed the UMI-ligation and nested PCR reads with MiXCR, giving one entry per CDR3 protein. The sample yields about 35,000 distinct CDR3 sequences, about 14% seen once. The specimen sequenced was effector memory CD4+ T cells from blood. The sample's subset: effector memory, CD45RA- CD27-. The receptors originated from a human donor in good health.

This sequence joins TRBV28 and TRBJ1-1, with 7 positions matching TRBD1. The J segment lost 8 bases and the V segment lost 7 bases, leaving 10 bases of the junction unmatched. Germline V lookup: CDR1 MDHEN, CDR2 SYDVKM. This CDR3 comprises 13 residues. Here the CDR3 reads CASIEGQRIEAFF. The CDR3 nucleotides read TGTGCCAGCATCGAGGGACAGCGGATCGAAGCTTTCTTT.

The chain couples TRBV7-8 to TRBJ1-5; D might be TRBD1 (5 bases). This CDR3 comprises 15 residues. Germline CDR1 is SGHVS and CDR2 is FQNEAQ. Between the trimmed V and J ends, which lost 4 bases and 4 bases, there was a span of 14 bases. The CDR3 reads CASSWGLSPNQPQHF. CDR3 DNA sequence: TGTGCCAGCAGCTGGGGCCTTAGCCCTAATCAGCCCCAGCATTTT. Based on the CDR3 plus reference TRBV7-8 and TRBJ1-5, the full variable domain is GAGVSQSPRYKVAKRGQDVALRCDPISGHVSLFWYQQALGQGPEFLTYFQNEAQLDKSGLPSDRFFAERPEGSVSTLKIQRTQQEDSAVYLCASSWGLSPNQPQHFGDGTRLSIL.

This clonotype was counted only a few times. The CDR3 region has the DNA TGCAGTGCGGGGACTAGCGGGAGGGCCGTCCACAATGAGCAGTTCTTC. Translation: CSAGTSGRAVHNEQFF. V and J are TRBV20-1 and TRBJ2-1; 16 bases line up with TRBD2. The junction had 7 bases not matched to a gene; V was cut back by 6 bases and J by 5 bases. CDR1 is DFQATT and CDR2 is SNEGSKA in the germline V gene (reference sequence). The CDR3 runs 16 residues.

This clonotype was seen more than once but under ten times. The V and J genes are TRBV27 and TRBJ2-1, with D uncertain. Germline CDR1 and CDR2: MNHEY and SMNVEV (reference sequence). Trimming took off 3 bases at V and 9 bases at J, with 30 bases between the two ends. The CDR3 runs 19 residues. The DNA for the CDR3 is TGTGCCAGCAGTTTTCGTTCGGCGCCCCTTGTGGGCTCGATGGGTGAGCAGTTCTTC. Protein product: CASSFRSAPLVGSMGEQFF.

Remarks on this clonotype: A read error may be the cause here, since a much bigger clone is one base away. The chain combines TRBV5-6 with TRBJ2-6, with D possibly TRBD1 on 6 matching bases. CDR1 and CDR2 from the germline V gene are SGHDT and YYEEEE. The CDR3 totals 15 residues. CDR3 in amino acids: CASMGAHSGANVQTF. The CDR3, as DNA: TGTGCCAGCATGGGGGCCCACTCTGGGGCCAACGTCCAGACTTTC.

V gene TRBV12-3 or TRBV12-4 combines with J gene TRBJ2-2, with D unresolved. The CDR3 is 15 residues long. Trimming shortened V by 5 bases and J by 2 bases, and 12 bases separated the two germline ends. The CDR3 here is CASSPMDANTGELFF. Written as DNA, the CDR3 is TGTGCCAGCAGTCCAATGGACGCAAACACCGGGGAGCTGTTTTTT.

This clonotype has a count of ten or more. The chain carries TRBV27 and TRBJ2-3; TRBD2 matches 14 bases. After removal of 5 bases from V and 4 bases from J, the junction contained 17 bases not matched to a gene. This CDR3 has 20 amino acids. Germline assignment: CDR1 MNHEY and CDR2 SMNVEV (reference sequence). This CDR3 reads CASSPRTFAGTSGSPDTQYF. In DNA, the CDR3 is TGTGCCAGCAGTCCGCGCACTTTTGCCGGGACTAGCGGGAGCCCAGATACGCAGTATTTT.

The gene calls are TRBV20-1 and TRBJ2-5; TRBD1 is a possible D gene (7 bases). Germline values: CDR1 DFQATT, CDR2 SNEGSKA (reference sequence). The CDR3 runs 14 residues. Trimming left V 5 bases short and J 5 bases short, with 18 bases between. The CDR3 loop is CSAHRQGRGETQYF. DNA for the CDR3: TGCAGTGCTCATCGACAGGGACGGGGGGAGACCCAGTACTTC.

The chain couples TRBV19 to TRBJ1-1, with D uncertain. The germline V gene encodes CDR1 LNHDA and CDR2 SQIVND (reference sequence). The ends were cut back, 5 bases at V and 8 bases at J, with 21 bases in the middle. The CDR3 length is 15 residues. The CDR3 spells CASSLTKNGQTEAFF. The CDR3, as DNA: TGTGCCAGTAGTCTGACAAAAAACGGCCAAACCGAAGCTTTCTTT.

This chain connects TRBV6-2 or TRBV6-3 to TRBJ1-1; D may be TRBD1 (5 bases). Looked up from germline, CDR1 is MNHEY and CDR2 is SVGEGT. The CDR3 consists of 15 residues. The ends were cut back, 7 bases at V and 6 bases at J, with 21 bases in the middle. CDR3: CASTNPREGLAEAFF. The CDR3 nucleotides read TGTGCCAGCACCAACCCCAGGGAGGGGCTCGCTGAAGCTTTCTTT.

The rearrangement links TRBV28 to TRBJ2-1, with 9 bases that match TRBD1. The CDR3 loop spans 15 amino acids. Unmatched junction bases numbered 13, after V lost 6 bases and J lost 10 bases. Germline V gene data show CDR1 as MDHEN and CDR2 as SYDVKM. CDR3 in DNA: TGTGCCAGCAGGGAAGACCGGGACAGGGTGGAGGAGCAGTTCTTC. This translates into CASREDRDRVEEQFF.

The gene calls are TRBV21-1 and TRBJ2-7; whether TRBD2, the table's D call, matches the DNA was not checked. TRBV21-1 is given as a pseudogene. The CDR3 extends over 18 amino acids. CDR3 amino acids: CASSKALTSGRLSYEQYF. DNA for the CDR3: TGTGCCAGCAGCAAAGCGCTTACTAGCGGACGACTCTCCTACGAGCAGTACTTC.

This clonotype showed up many times. This chain joins TRBV24-1 and TRBJ2-3, with 9 bases that match TRBD2. Per the germline V gene, CDR1 is KGHDR and CDR2 is SFDVKD. This CDR3 region has 14 residues. The junction had 5 bases not matched to a gene; V was cut back by 6 bases and J by 5 bases. CDR3 in amino acids: CATSTAGGRDTQYF. The DNA of the CDR3 is TGTGCCACCAGTACAGCGGGAGGTCGAGATACGCAGTATTTT.

The table lists this clonotype with a few counts. CDR3 amino acids: CASSLRSSVRYNEQFF. As DNA, the CDR3 is TGCGCCAGCAGCTTGAGATCTAGCGTAAGGTACAATGAGCAGTTCTTC. The chain combines TRBV5-1 with TRBJ2-1; TRBD2 is a possible D gene (6 bases). CDR3 length: 16 amino acids. V lost 1 base, J lost 4 bases, and 15 bases lay in between. CDR1 is SGHRS and CDR2 is YFSETQ in the germline V gene. Complete variable domain (other parts from reference TRBV5-1 and TRBJ2-1): KAGVTQTPRYLIKTRGQQVTLSCSPISGHRSVSWYQQTPGQGLQFLFEYFSETQRNKGNFPGRFSGRQFSNSRSEMNVSTLELGDSALYLCASSLRSSVRYNEQFFGPGTRLTVL.

The chain links TRBV5-1 to TRBJ2-5; TRBD2 aligns across 7 bases. This CDR3 has 15 residues. The ends lost 4 bases at V and 0 bases at J; junction bases unmatched: 6. The germline gives CDR1 SGHRS, CDR2 YFSETQ. In DNA, the CDR3 is TGCGCCAGCAGCCTAGTGGGAGGGTACCAAGAGACCCAGTACTTC. Encoded protein: CASSLVGGYQETQYF.

This clonotype occurred a few times. A single base separates this from a much larger clone, so it may be a read error. The CDR3 spells CASSYSRSNEQFF. CDR3 sequence (DNA): TGTGCCAGCAGTTACAGTAGGTCCAATGAGCAGTTCTTC. This chain uses TRBV6-5 with TRBJ2-1; no firm D call. There are 13 residues in the CDR3. V lost 2 bases and J 6 bases, leaving 8 bases between the germline ends. CDR1 and CDR2 (germline): MNHEY, SVGAGI.

This clonotype was counted between two and nine times. This chain uses TRBV6-5 with TRBJ1-2, with D possibly matching TRBD1 (6 bases). Trimming removed 4 bases at V and 9 bases at J, with 18 bases between. The CDR3 is 14 amino acids. CDR1 is MNHEY, CDR2 SVGAGI, per germline. The CDR3 loop is CASSSSEGGSSYTF. The CDR3 nucleotides are TGTGCCAGCAGTTCCTCTGAAGGGGGGAGCAGCTACACCTTC.

In nucleotides, the CDR3 is TGCGCCAGCAGCCAAGCGCTGGGACAGGGAATCTACGAGCAGTACTTC. As protein: CASSQALGQGIYEQYF. This chain links TRBV4-1 with TRBJ2-7; 9 bases are a match to TRBD1. This CDR3 region has 16 residues. J was trimmed by 3 bases and V by 1 base; bases with no gene match: 7. The germline V gene encodes CDR1 MGHRA and CDR2 YSYEKL.

V is TRBV28 and J is TRBJ2-7; possible D gene TRBD1, 5 bases. The CDR3 is made up of 15 amino acids. CDR1 MDHEN and CDR2 SYDVKM come from the germline V gene. The ends were cut back, 3 bases at V and 3 bases at J, with 15 bases in the middle. CDR3 bases: TGTGCCAGCAGTTTTGTATACACCAGGGACTACGAGCAGTACTTC. Translation gives CASSFVYTRDYEQYF.

This clonotype has a count of ten or more. This chain joins TRBV18 and TRBJ1-5, with a weak D call TRBD1 (6 bases). Between the trimmed V and J ends, which lost 3 bases and 7 bases, there was a span of 13 bases. Germline assignment: CDR1 KGHSH and CDR2 LQKENI. This CDR3 contains 14 residues. CDR3 loop: CASSPSGGSQPQHF. CDR3 in DNA: TGTGCCAGCTCACCGTCGGGGGGCAGCCAGCCCCAGCATTTT.

The rearrangement links TRBV7-3 to TRBJ2-1; D is possibly TRBD1 (5 bases). The germline CDR1 and CDR2 sequences are SGHTA and FQGTGA. The CDR3 consists of 15 residues. V lost 5 bases, J lost 2 bases, and 13 bases lay in between. CDR3 sequence (DNA): TGTGCCAGCAGCCCACAGGTATCGACCTACAATGAGCAGTTCTTC. Amino acid sequence: CASSPQVSTYNEQFF.

This clonotype was seen at least ten times. V and J are TRBV10-3 and TRBJ2-6; D possibly corresponds to TRBD2 (6 bases). CDR3 length: 16 amino acids. Deletions cut 7 bases from V and 0 bases from J, with 13 bases between. Germline CDR1 is ENHRY and CDR2 is SYGVKD. The CDR3 nucleotides read TGTGCCATCATGGCGGGAACTTTCTCTGGGGCCAACGTCCTGACTTTC. Its protein product is CAIMAGTFSGANVLTF.

The chain uses TRBV19 and TRBJ2-1; D not certain. The V gene lost 3 bases and the J gene lost 4 bases, with 4 bases spanning the gap. Germline-derived CDR1 and CDR2 are LNHDA and SQIVND (reference sequence). The length of the CDR3 is 12 residues. The CDR3 nucleotides read TGTGCCAGTAGTATTGCGTACAATGAGCAGTTCTTC. This gives the protein CASSIAYNEQFF.

This clonotype came up many times. The V and J genes are TRBV20-1 and TRBJ2-6, with D perhaps matching TRBD2 (7 bases). Trimming left V 5 bases short and J 4 bases short, with 21 bases between. CDR3 length: 17 residues. Germline V gene data show CDR1 as DFQATT and CDR2 as SNEGSKA (reference sequence). CDR3 loop: CSALGAGGGPGANVLTF. In DNA form, the CDR3 reads TGCAGTGCTCTGGGGGCAGGCGGGGGTCCCGGGGCCAACGTCCTGACTTTC.

This clonotype was seen a few times. V usage is TRBV5-1 and J usage is TRBJ1-1, with D maybe TRBD1 (5 bases). The CDR3 is made up of 14 amino acids. Trimming removed 3 bases from V and 1 base from J, with 10 bases in between. Germline-derived CDR1 and CDR2 are SGHRS and YFSETQ. The CDR3 DNA follows: TGCGCCAGCAGCTCCGGGACGGAGAACACTGAAGCTTTCTTT. Residues: CASSSGTENTEAFF.